This record looks at one TCR beta chain sequence and its context. This sample is drawn from a study of blood T cell repertoires in COVID-19. Clones were sequenced by immunoSEQ multiplex PCR, and TCRdb holds only the in-frame ones, with some missing. This table has some 290,000 clones, more than 70% appearing once. Between the trimmed V and J ends, which lost 7 bases and 9 bases, there was a span of 21 bases. The CDR3 is made up of 14 amino acids. Looked up from germline, CDR1 is MDHEN and CDR2 is SYDVKM. The gene calls are TRBV28 and TRBJ1-2; D is possibly TRBD1 (6 bases). Input material: peripheral blood. This receptor was obtained from a woman in her twenties or thirties with COVID-19, enrolled during active disease. The CDR3 is CASMTSDRLISYTF. The CDR3 DNA sequence: TGTGCCAGCATGACTTCGGACAGACTTATAAGCTACACCTTC.